Listed below are T cell receptor beta chains from one sample, sequenced in a study of memory CD4+ T cells and cytomegalovirus serostatus. The data were produced by immunoSEQ multiplex PCR, yet TCRdb's version contains in-frame clones alone and is incomplete. Of about 44,000 clones in the sample, approximately 82% were seen once. Sequenced input: memory CD4+ T cells from blood. The receptors were gathered from an adult in good health and CMV-seronegative. The CDR3 runs from the conserved cysteine through the conserved F or W. A D gene is named only where the DNA matches it firmly. Rows may omit the clone size; those that give it use once, few, many or a size class.

d_call	v_call	clone_size	j_call	cdr3_nt	cdr3_aa
TRBD1	TRBV7-9	.	TRBJ2-1	TGTGCCAGCAGCCCCCAAGACAGGGAGAAGCAGTTCTTC	CASSPQDREKQFF
.	TRBV7-3	.	TRBJ1-1	TGTGCCAGCAGCCCAACAGGGAGCACTGAAGCTTTCTTT	CASSPTGSTEAFF
.	TRBV6-1	once	TRBJ1-1	TGTGCCAGCAAATATAACATGAACACTGAAGCTTTCTTT	CASKYNMNTEAFF
.	TRBV27	.	TRBJ2-3	TGTGCCAGCAGCCAGGCCGTCACAGATACGCAGTATTTT	CASSQAVTDTQYF
TRBD1	TRBV28	once	TRBJ2-4	TGTGCCACAGGGGGAGAAAACATTCAGTACTTC	CATGGENIQYF
TRBD2	TRBV7-2	.	TRBJ2-7	TGTGCCAGCAGCTTTTCAGCGGGGCCGGGTACTTACGAGCAGTACTTC	CASSFSAGPGTYEQYF
.	TRBV5-1	.	TRBJ2-1	TGCGCCAGCAAGCGGACAGATCTCTACAATGAGCAGTTCTTC	CASKRTDLYNEQFF
TRBD2	TRBV7-2	.	TRBJ2-1	TGTGCCAGCAGCTTAGTAGCTAGCGGGGGCTACAATGAGCAGTTCTTC	CASSLVASGGYNEQFF
.	TRBV2	.	TRBJ2-5	TGTGCCAGCAGTGAAGGTGGGGGGGCCGGGACCCAGTACTTC	CASSEGGGAGTQYF
.	TRBV25-1	few	TRBJ1-1	TGTGCCAGCACGGGACTTCGGGGGCTTGAAGCTTTCTTT	CASTGLRGLEAFF
TRBD2	TRBV10-2	.	TRBJ2-5	TGCGCCAGCAGTGATTACGGGGGGGCAGGAGAGACCCAGTACTTC	CASSDYGGAGETQYF
TRBD1	TRBV10-3	few	TRBJ1-1	TGTGCCATCAGTGGCTCGACAGGGGGGGATACTGAAGCTTTCTTT	CAISGSTGGDTEAFF
.	TRBV28	.	TRBJ2-5	TGTGCCAGCAGTTTACGGGGAGGCCCAGAGACCCAGTACTTC	CASSLRGGPETQYF
.	TRBV15	few	TRBJ1-4	TGTGCCACCAGCAGAGGCGGAACTGAATCTGGGAAACTGTTTTTT	CATSRGGTESGKLFF
.	TRBV29-1	.	TRBJ1-2	TGCAGCGTAGCCTTTGGAAACTATGGCTACACCTTC	CSVAFGNYGYTF
.	TRBV29-1	few	TRBJ2-1	TGCAGCGTTGGCCCCGGGTCTGCATACAATGAGCAGTTCTTC	CSVGPGSAYNEQFF
TRBD1	TRBV7-2	.	TRBJ2-5	TGTGCCAGCAGCCAATCCGGGACAGGGGAAGAGACCCAGTACTTC	CASSQSGTGEETQYF
.	TRBV28	.	TRBJ2-7	TGTGCCAGCAGTACCACTCAACAGGGATGGTACGAGCAGTACTTC	CASSTTQQGWYEQYF
TRBD2	TRBV11-2	.	TRBJ2-7	TGTGCCAGCAGCAGGGACTATTACGAGCAGTACTTC	CASSRDYYEQYF
.	TRBV19	.	TRBJ1-6	TGTGCCAGTAGTCACAGTCGGGGTACTTTGAGATCACCCCTCCACTTT	CASSHSRGTLRSPLHF
TRBD1	TRBV9	few	TRBJ1-1	TGTGCCAGCAGCCCGTGGGACAGGATGAACACTGAAGCTTTCTTT	CASSPWDRMNTEAFF
.	TRBV19	.	TRBJ1-2	TGTGCCAGTAGTATGGAAAGGGAGCGGTTTGGCTACACCTTC	CASSMERERFGYTF
.	TRBV9	.	TRBJ1-3	TGTGCCAGCAGCGTCCGTGGGGGAAGCTCTGGAAACACCATATATTTT	CASSVRGGSSGNTIYF
.	TRBV18	.	TRBJ1-1	TGTGCCAGCTCACCTAGGGGAATGGACACTGAAGCTTTCTTT	CASSPRGMDTEAFF
TRBD1	TRBV19	few	TRBJ1-2	TGTGCCAGTAGTCGAAAAGGGGGCGCAACCGCCAAGGGTGGCTACACCTTC	CASSRKGGATAKGGYTF
.	TRBV4-2	.	TRBJ2-7	TGTGCCAGCAGCCAAGGCCCACAGGGAGGGAGGGACGAGCAGTACTTC	CASSQGPQGGRDEQYF
TRBD2	TRBV7-3	.	TRBJ2-3	TGTGCCAGCAGCTACAGCGGGGGGGTCACAGATACGCAGTATTTT	CASSYSGGVTDTQYF
TRBD1	TRBV5-4	.	TRBJ1-1	TGTGCCAGCAGTCGGACAGGGGATAGCGAAGCTTTCTTT	CASSRTGDSEAFF
.	TRBV5-1	.	TRBJ2-1	TGCGCCAGCAGTACCGGTACAGCCTACAATGAGCAGTTCTTC	CASSTGTAYNEQFF
.	TRBV19	.	TRBJ1-1	TGTGCCAGTAAAAGTTCATGGACGGTGAACACTGAAGCTTTCTTT	CASKSSWTVNTEAFF
.	TRBV19	.	TRBJ2-7	TGTGCCCGCCTGACAGTGCGTTGGGAGGACGAGCAGTACTTC	CARLTVRWEDEQYF
.	TRBV7-9	.	TRBJ2-3	TGTGCCAGCAGCCCGAGGGGTCCAGATACGCAGTATTTT	CASSPRGPDTQYF
TRBD1	TRBV7-6	once	TRBJ1-6	TGTGCCAGCAGCTTAGAGACAGGGGGAAGCTCCTATAATTCACCCCTCCACTTT	CASSLETGGSSYNSPLHF
.	TRBV9	.	TRBJ1-4	TGTGCCAGCAGCGTAGGTGGGACGGCAACTAATGAAAAACTGTTTTTT	CASSVGGTATNEKLFF
.	TRBV30	.	TRBJ2-5	TGTGCCTGGAGTAGAGGGATGTTAGGGGAGACCCAGTACTTC	CAWSRGMLGETQYF
.	TRBV6-5	.	TRBJ1-2	TGTGCCAGCAGTTACTCGGTTCGACAGACAAACTATGGCTACACCTTC	CASSYSVRQTNYGYTF
TRBD2	TRBV5-1	few	TRBJ2-1	TGCGCCAGCAGCTTCGGTAGCGGGGGGGCCAGTGAGCAGTTCTTC	CASSFGSGGASEQFF
TRBD1	TRBV7-8	.	TRBJ1-1	TGTGCCAGCAGCGAATGGACAGGGAACAGTAACACTGAAGCTTTCTTT	CASSEWTGNSNTEAFF
.	TRBV9	.	TRBJ1-2	TGTGCCAGCAGCTCCGGGACTCAAAACTATGGCTACACCTTC	CASSSGTQNYGYTF
.	TRBV5-1	few	TRBJ2-1	TGCGCCAGCAGCCGGGACAGGTCGAGTAGCGGGGCCTCGGGAGAGCAGTTCTTC	CASSRDRSSSGASGEQFF
TRBD1	TRBV6-5	once	TRBJ2-7	TGTGCCAGCAGTTACTCCCCCCTTGACAGGGCCTACGAGCAGTACTTC	CASSYSPLDRAYEQYF
.	TRBV7-8	.	TRBJ1-2	TGTGCCAGCAGCTTAACGAAGCTCTATGGCTACACCTTC	CASSLTKLYGYTF
.	TRBV10-3	.	TRBJ1-5	TGTGCCATCAGTGAGTCGAAGCCCTCGACTCAGCCCCAGCATTTT	CAISESKPSTQPQHF
TRBD1	TRBV6-1	.	TRBJ1-4	TGTGCCAGCAGTGAATTTGGTTTTACAGGGGACGAAAAACTGTTTTTT	CASSEFGFTGDEKLFF
.	TRBV19	.	TRBJ1-2	TGTGCCAGTAGTATTTCCAGGGGAGTAATTAACTATGGCTACACCTTC	CASSISRGVINYGYTF
.	TRBV6-1	.	TRBJ1-6	TGTGCCAGCAGTGCACGTACAACAGGGATTAATTCACCCCTCCACTTT	CASSARTTGINSPLHF